This TCR beta chain emerged from a study of blood T cell repertoires in COVID-19. Study-level information: The cDNA or gDNA used as material had been derived from T cells, B-cell-depleted T cells, or PBMCs.

Germline V gene data show CDR1 as MDHEN and CDR2 as SYDVKM. The length of the CDR3 is 16 residues. The trim removed 5 bases at V and 7 bases at J, leaving 13 bases unmatched. Per the original data handling: Quantification of nucleated cells was approximated via reference gene primer amplification. Libraries were prepared by immunoSEQ multiplex PCR; TCRdb keeps only in-frame clonotypes and omits some of them. That table gives V, J and clone size, and the DNA gave D and trimming. The table records under 300,000 clones, 85% to 90% of them present only once. Sequenced sample: peripheral blood. V is TRBV28 and J is TRBJ2-3; TRBD1 aligns across 9 bases. This receptor was taken from a woman in her thirties or forties who had recovered from COVID-19. CDR3 protein: CASSHTGTGYRNTQYF. The CDR3 coding sequence is TGTGCCAGCAGTCACACCGGGACAGGGTATAGAAATACGCAGTATTTT.